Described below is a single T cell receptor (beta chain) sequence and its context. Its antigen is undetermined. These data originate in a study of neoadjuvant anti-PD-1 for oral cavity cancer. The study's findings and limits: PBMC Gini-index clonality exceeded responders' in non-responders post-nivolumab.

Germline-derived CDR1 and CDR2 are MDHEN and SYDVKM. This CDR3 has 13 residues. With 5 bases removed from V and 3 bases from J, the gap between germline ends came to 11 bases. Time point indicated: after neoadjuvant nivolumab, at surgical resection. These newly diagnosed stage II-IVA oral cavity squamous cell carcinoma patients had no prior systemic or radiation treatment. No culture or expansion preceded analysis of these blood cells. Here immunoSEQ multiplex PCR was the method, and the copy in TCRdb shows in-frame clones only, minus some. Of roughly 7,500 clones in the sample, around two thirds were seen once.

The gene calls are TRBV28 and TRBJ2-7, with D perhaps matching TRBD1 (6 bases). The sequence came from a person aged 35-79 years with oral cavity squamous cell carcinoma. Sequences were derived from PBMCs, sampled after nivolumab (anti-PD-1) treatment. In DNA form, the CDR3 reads TGTGCCAGCAGTCCACGACAGGTCTACGAGCAGTACTTC. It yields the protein CASSPRQVYEQYF.